The text below deals with one TCR beta chain. Its specificity is unknown. Germline CDR1 SEHNR, CDR2 FQNEAQ (reference sequence). The V segment lost 1 base and the J segment 13 bases; nucleotides outside the gene matches: 11. The CDR3 loop spans 15 amino acids. The data derive from a study of cytomegalovirus exposure and HLA in healthy donors. PCR involved 60 Vbeta and 13 Jbeta primers. Only in-frame clones appear in the TCRdb table, and some are missing; sequencing was by immunoSEQ multiplex PCR. The repertoire holds about 150,000 clones, with approximately 85% as singletons. Study-wide points: TCR beta chain V- and J-gene trimming was linked, in a later analysis, to a missense variant in DCLRE1C. Being indistinguishable, some V segments were excluded, TRBV6-2 and TRBV6-3 among them. The authors enumerated over 150 TCR beta chains as linked to cytomegalovirus.

Material: PBMCs. This receptor was identified in a young woman in good health and CMV-seronegative. V and J are TRBV7-9 and TRBJ2-1, with 9 bases matching TRBD2. CDR3 sequence: CASSLGGSGSSSQFF. CDR3 DNA: TGTGCCAGCAGCTTAGGTGGTAGCGGGAGCTCTTCTCAGTTCTTC.